Listed here is a single T cell receptor (beta chain). V lost 0 bases, J lost 4 bases, and 13 bases lay in between. This CDR3 comprises 16 residues. CDR1 is SGHAT and CDR2 is FQNNGV in the germline V gene. Authors' data handling: It was from reference gene primer amplification that nucleated cell counts were estimated. TCRdb's table, derived via immunoSEQ multiplex PCR, lists solely in-frame clones and lacks some. V, J and clone size derive from that table, while D and trimming were established from the DNA sequence. The sample contains hundreds of thousands of clones, roughly 90% of which appear only once. These data are taken from a study of blood T cell repertoires in COVID-19. Individuals drawn from approximately 22 US areas were about 18 to 95 years old.

This chain connects TRBV11-2 to TRBJ1-3; D possibly corresponds to TRBD1 (5 bases). This receptor was obtained from a woman in her 30s who had recovered from COVID-19. The material sequenced was PBMCs or T cells enriched from blood (not recorded which). Here the CDR3 DNA reads TGTGCCAGCAGCTTAGAAATGGCAGGGAAAGGAAACACCATATATTTT. Translated, it gives CASSLEMAGKGNTIYF.